This T cell receptor beta chain emerged from a study of T cell repertoires in cytomegalovirus infection. Study information: Carrying CMV and the relevant HLA type showed in public TCR beta signatures. Whole-study results and caveats: The response measured ex vivo was dominated by TCR beta clonotypes (HLA-C-restricted and CMV-specific).

Each CDR3 protein is one row after TCRdb ran MiXCR on the reads. The sample consists of around 300,000 distinct CDR3 sequences, 9% to 9.5% of them appearing once. This clonotype was recorded a few times. Its matching antigen is unknown. CDR1 is DFQATT and CDR2 is SNEGSKA in the germline V gene (reference sequence). Deletions cut 6 bases from V and 4 bases from J, with 9 bases between. This CDR3 region has 11 residues. The material sequenced was PBMCs. The rearrangement links TRBV20-1 to TRBJ1-1; D gene uncertain. The TCR comes from a human donor in good health (CMV status not recorded). Some clones in this sample may be carry-over from other donors' samples. CDR3 protein: CSARGVTEAFF. The CDR3 DNA is TGCAGTGCCCGAGGTGTCACTGAAGCTTTCTTT.